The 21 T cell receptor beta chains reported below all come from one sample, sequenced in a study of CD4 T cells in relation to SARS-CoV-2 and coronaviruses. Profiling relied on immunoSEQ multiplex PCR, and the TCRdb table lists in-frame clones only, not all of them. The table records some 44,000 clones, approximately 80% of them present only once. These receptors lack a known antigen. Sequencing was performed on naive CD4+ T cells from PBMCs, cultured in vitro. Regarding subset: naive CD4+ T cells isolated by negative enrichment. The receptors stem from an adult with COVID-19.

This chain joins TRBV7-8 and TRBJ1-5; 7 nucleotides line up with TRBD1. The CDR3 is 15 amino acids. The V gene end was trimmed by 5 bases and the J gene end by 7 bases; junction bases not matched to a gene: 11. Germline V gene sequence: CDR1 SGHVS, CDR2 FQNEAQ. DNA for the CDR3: TGTGCCAGCAGCCTTAGCGGACAGGTGGGACAGCCCCAGCATTTT. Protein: CASSLSGQVGQPQHF.

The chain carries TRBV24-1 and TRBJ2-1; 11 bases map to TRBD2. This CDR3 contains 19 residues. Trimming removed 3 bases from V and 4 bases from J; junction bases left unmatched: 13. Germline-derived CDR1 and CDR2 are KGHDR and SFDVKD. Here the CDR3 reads CATSDATPAGTSGYNEQFF. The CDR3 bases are TGTGCCACCAGTGATGCTACGCCGGCCGGGACTAGCGGTTACAATGAGCAGTTCTTC.

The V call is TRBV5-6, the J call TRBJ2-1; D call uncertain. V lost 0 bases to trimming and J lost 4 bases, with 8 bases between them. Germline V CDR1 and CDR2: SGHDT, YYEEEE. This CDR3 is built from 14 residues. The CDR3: CASSLAQAYNEQFF. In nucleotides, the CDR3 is TGTGCCAGCAGCTTGGCTCAGGCATACAATGAGCAGTTCTTC.

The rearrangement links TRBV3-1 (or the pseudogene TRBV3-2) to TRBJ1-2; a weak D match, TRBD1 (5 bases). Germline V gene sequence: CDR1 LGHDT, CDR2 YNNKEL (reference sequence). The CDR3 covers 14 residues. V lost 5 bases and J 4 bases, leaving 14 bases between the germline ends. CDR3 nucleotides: TGTGCCAGCAGCGGGAGGGGAGGGTTCTATGGCTACACCTTC. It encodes CASSGRGGFYGYTF.

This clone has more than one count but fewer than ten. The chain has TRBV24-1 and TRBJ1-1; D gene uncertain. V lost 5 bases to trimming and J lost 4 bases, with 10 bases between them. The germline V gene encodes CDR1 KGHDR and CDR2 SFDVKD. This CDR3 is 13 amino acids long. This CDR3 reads CATSGGSGTEAFF. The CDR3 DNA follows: TGTGCCACCAGTGGGGGTTCGGGCACTGAAGCTTTCTTT.

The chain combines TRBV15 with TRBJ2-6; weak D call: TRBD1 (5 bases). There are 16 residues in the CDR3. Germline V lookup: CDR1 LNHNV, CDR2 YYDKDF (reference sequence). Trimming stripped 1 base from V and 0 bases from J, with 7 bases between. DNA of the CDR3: TGTGCCACCAGCAGAGCTAGGGGCTCTGGGGCCAACGTCCTGACTTTC. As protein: CATSRARGSGANVLTF. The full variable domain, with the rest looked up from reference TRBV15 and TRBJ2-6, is DAMVIQNPRYQVTQFGKPVTLSCSQTLNHNVMYWYQQKSSQAPKLLFHYYDKDFNNEADTPDNFQSRRPNTSFCFLDIRSPGLGDTAMYLCATSRARGSGANVLTFGAGSRLTVL.

The CDR3 bases are TGTGCCAGCAGTACCGGGGGATTGGAGACCCAGTACTTC. It codes for CASSTGGLETQYF. This rearrangement joins TRBV28 to TRBJ2-5, with a weak D call TRBD2 (6 bases). Deletions cut 5 bases from V and 5 bases from J, with 12 bases between. This CDR3 contains 13 residues. The germline V gene has CDR1 MDHEN and CDR2 SYDVKM.

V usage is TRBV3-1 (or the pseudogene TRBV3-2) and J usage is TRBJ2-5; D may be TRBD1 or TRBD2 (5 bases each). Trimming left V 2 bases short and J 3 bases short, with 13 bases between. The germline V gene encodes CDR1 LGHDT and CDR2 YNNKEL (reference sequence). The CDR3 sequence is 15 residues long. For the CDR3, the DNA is TGTGCCAGCAGCCAACTCGGGATAGGGGAAGAGACCCAGTACTTC. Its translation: CASSQLGIGEETQYF.

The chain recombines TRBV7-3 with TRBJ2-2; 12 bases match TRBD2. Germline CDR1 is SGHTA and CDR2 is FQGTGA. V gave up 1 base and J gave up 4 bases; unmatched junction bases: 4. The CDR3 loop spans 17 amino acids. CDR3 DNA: TGTGCCAGCAGCTTAATGCCTAGCGGGAGGGGCACCGGGGAGCTGTTTTTT. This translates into CASSLMPSGRGTGELFF. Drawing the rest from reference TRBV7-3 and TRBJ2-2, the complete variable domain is GAGVSQTPSNKVTEKGKYVELRCDPISGHTALYWYRQSLGQGPEFLIYFQGTGAADDSGLPNDRFFAVRPEGSVSTLKIQRTERGDSAVYLCASSLMPSGRGTGELFFGEGSRLTVL.

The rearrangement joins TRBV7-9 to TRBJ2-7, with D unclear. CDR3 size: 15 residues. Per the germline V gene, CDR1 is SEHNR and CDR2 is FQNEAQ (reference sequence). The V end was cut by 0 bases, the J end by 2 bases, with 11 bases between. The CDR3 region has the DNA TGTGCCAGCAGCTTAGCGGGTGGGATTACCTACGAGCAGTACTTC. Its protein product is CASSLAGGITYEQYF.

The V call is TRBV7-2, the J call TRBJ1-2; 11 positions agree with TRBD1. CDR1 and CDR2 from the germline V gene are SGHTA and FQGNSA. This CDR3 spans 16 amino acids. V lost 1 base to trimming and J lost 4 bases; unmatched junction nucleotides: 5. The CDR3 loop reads CASSLGGGTGGYGYTF. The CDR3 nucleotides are TGTGCCAGCAGCTTAGGTGGTGGGACAGGGGGCTATGGCTACACCTTC.

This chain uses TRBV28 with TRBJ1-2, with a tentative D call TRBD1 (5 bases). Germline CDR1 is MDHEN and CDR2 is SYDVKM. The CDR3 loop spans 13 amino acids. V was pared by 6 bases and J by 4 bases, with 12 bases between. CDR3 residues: CASSQTGVYGYTF. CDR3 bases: TGTGCCAGCAGCCAAACAGGCGTCTATGGCTACACCTTC.

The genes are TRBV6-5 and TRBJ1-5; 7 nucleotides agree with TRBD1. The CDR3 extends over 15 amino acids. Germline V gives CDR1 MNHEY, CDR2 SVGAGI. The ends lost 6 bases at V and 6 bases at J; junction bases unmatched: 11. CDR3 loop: CASREGQQGFQPQHF. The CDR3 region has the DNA TGTGCCAGCAGGGAGGGACAGCAAGGTTTTCAGCCCCAGCATTTT.

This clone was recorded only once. The CDR3 sequence: CASSLGLGMSQHF. The CDR3 DNA reads TGTGCCAGCAGCTTGGGGTTGGGGATGTCCCAGCATTTT. V is TRBV7-9 and J is TRBJ1-5; D unresolved. Looked up from germline, CDR1 is SEHNR and CDR2 is FQNEAQ (reference sequence). Trimming removed 3 bases at V and 11 bases at J, with 14 bases between. CDR3 length: 13 amino acids. Full variable domain (outside the CDR3, taken from reference TRBV7-9 and TRBJ1-5): DTGVSQNPRHKITKRGQNVTFRCDPISEHNRLYWYRQTLGQGPEFLTYFQNEAQLEKSRLLSDRFSAERPKGSFSTLEIQRTEQGDSAMYLCASSLGLGMSQHFGDGTRLSIL.

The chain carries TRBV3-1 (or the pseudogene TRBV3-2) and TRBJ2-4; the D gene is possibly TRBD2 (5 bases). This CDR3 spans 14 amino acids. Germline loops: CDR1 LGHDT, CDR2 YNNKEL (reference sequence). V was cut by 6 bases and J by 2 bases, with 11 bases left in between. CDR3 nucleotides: TGTGCCAGCAGTCTTGCTAGCTCCAAAAACATTCAGTACTTC. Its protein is CASSLASSKNIQYF.

CDR3 residues: CASSVTPSYEQYF. The CDR3 bases are TGTGCCAGCAGCGTAACGCCCTCCTACGAGCAGTACTTC. The genes are TRBV9 and TRBJ2-7; D not certain. V lost 1 base, J lost 0 bases, and 5 bases lay in between. The CDR3 runs to 13 residues. Germline V CDR1 and CDR2: SGDLS, YYNGEE. The variable domain in full, completed from reference TRBV9 and TRBJ2-7, reads DSGVTQTPKHLITATGQRVTLRCSPRSGDLSVYWYQQSLDQGLQFLIQYYNGEERAKGNILERFSAQQFPDLHSELNLSSLELGDSALYFCASSVTPSYEQYFGPGTRLTVT.

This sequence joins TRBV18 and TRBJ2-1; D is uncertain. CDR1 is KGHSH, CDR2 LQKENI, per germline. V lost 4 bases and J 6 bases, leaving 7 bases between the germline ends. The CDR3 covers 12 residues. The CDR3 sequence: CASSLAANEQFF. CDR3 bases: TGTGCCAGCTCACTTGCGGCCAATGAGCAGTTCTTC.

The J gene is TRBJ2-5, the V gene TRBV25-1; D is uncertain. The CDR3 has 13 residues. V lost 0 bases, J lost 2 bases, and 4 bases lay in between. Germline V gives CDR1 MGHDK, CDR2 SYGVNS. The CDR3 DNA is TGTGCCAGCAGTGAATACAGACAAGAGACCCAGTACTTC. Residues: CASSEYRQETQYF.

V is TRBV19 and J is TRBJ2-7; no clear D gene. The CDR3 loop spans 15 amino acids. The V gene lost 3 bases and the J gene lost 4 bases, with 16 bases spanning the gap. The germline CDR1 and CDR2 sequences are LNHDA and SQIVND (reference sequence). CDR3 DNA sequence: TGTGCCAGTAGTATGCAGCCGGGTCCCTCTTACGAGCAGTACTTC. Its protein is CASSMQPGPSYEQYF.

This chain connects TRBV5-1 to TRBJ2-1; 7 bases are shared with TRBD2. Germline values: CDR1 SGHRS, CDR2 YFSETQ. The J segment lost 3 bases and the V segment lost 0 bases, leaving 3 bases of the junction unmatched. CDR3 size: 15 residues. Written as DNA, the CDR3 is TGCGCCAGCAGCTTGGAGGGCGGGGGCTACAATGAGCAGTTCTTC. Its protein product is CASSLEGGGYNEQFF.

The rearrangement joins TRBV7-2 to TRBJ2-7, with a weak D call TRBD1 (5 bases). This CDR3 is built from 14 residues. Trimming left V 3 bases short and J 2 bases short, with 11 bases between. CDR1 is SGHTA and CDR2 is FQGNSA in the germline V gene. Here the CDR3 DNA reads TGTGCCAGCAGCTTGTTCGACAGTACCTACGAGCAGTACTTC. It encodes CASSLFDSTYEQYF.